The TCR beta chain under discussion was sequenced for a study of breast tumors, draining lymph nodes, adjacent tissues. TCRdb analysed the multiplex PCR reads with MiXCR anew, one entry per CDR3 protein. The sample contains 250,000 or so distinct CDR3 sequences, 30% to 35% of which appear only once. The study, taken as a whole, reports: Luminal-like breast cancer showed significantly greater tumor-nontumor repertoire similarity than basal-like breast cancer did. Tumors had less TCR diversity than lymph nodes, more than nontumor tissue. Most tumor T cells seemingly derive from lymph node, then expand in tumor. That most tumor T cells come from lymph nodes remained unproven.

The lymph nodes were axillary draining lymph nodes from breast cancer patients. This clonotype showed up just once. Its antigen remains unidentified. The germline CDR1 and CDR2 sequences are SEHNR and FQNEAQ (reference sequence). This CDR3 is built from 16 residues. Unmatched junction bases numbered 9, after V lost 6 bases and J lost 4 bases. This rearrangement joins TRBV7-9 to TRBJ2-1; 10 bases agree with TRBD1. Sequencing was carried out using axillary lymph node tissue. The receptor was derived from a female donor with breast cancer. Some clones in this sample may be carry-over from other donors' samples. The DNA of the CDR3 is TGTGCCAGCAGGAGTCCGGGACAGGGGTCTTACAATGAGCAGTTCTTC. Its translation: CASRSPGQGSYNEQFF.